This T cell receptor beta chain is from a study of vaccination and CD4 T cells after COVID-19. About the study: A positive SARS-CoV-2 nasal swab PCR result was recorded for each convalescent patient; roughly 10 were mild and one severe.

The germline gives CDR1 SGHVS, CDR2 FQNEAQ. This CDR3 has 15 residues. Trimming cost V 2 bases and J 0 bases, with 8 bases left between them. Treatment specified: roughly 10-day PBMC culture with coronavirus spike peptide pools or control peptides (ViraFEST assay). A note on this clonotype: Its antigen is currently unknown.

Sequenced with the Oncomine TCR Beta short-read assay was DNA taken from cultured CD4+ T cells. MiXCR, applied by TCRdb to the PCR reads, yields one record per CDR3 protein. The repertoire has about 12,000 distinct CDR3 sequences, 44% of them found once; the top ten carry approximately 7%. This sequence joins TRBV7-8 and TRBJ2-4, with unresolved D. The source material was CD4+ T cells from blood, cultured in vitro. This clonotype was obtained from a human donor who had recovered from COVID-19. The CDR3 reads CASSLNRIAKNIQYF. CDR3 DNA sequence: TGTGCCAGCAGCTTAAACAGAATAGCCAAAAACATTCAGTACTTC.